This T cell receptor beta chain was profiled in a study of control samples from healthy donors and cancer patients. The CDR3 is 14 residues long. The germline V and J ends were trimmed by 1 base and 1 base, with 7 bases remaining between them. The germline gives CDR1 LNHNV, CDR2 YYDKDF (reference sequence). The table came from immunoSEQ multiplex PCR; TCRdb's copy has only in-frame clones and leaves some out. The sample lists about 40,000 clones; 80% to 95% were seen once. The chain combines TRBV15 with TRBJ1-1; D is uncertain. The sample taken for sequencing was blood. This sequence originates from a woman in her forties or fifties in good health. CDR3: CATSRGGGNTEAFF. The CDR3 DNA follows: TGTGCCACCAGCAGAGGGGGAGGGAACACTGAAGCTTTCTTT.